This paragraph covers one TCR beta chain sequence. Antigen specificity is unknown. Clones were read by immunoSEQ multiplex PCR, and TCRdb kept only the in-frame ones, dropping some. The table has hundreds of thousands of clones, about three quarters seen once; the top ten hold 1.8%. The data originate from a study of shared clonotypes between healthy human individuals. The study, taken as a whole, reports: Large sequencing depth failed to make sorted-subset sequencing complete, rarefaction showed.

This CDR3 has 15 amino acids. The V end lost 4 bases, the J end lost 0 bases, and 14 bases lay between the germline ends. Germline V gene sequence: CDR1 SGHRS, CDR2 YFSETQ. This TCR derives from a woman aged 25 to 39 in good health. The rearrangement links TRBV5-1 to TRBJ2-7; no reliable D call. The sequencing input was memory CD4+ T cells sorted from blood. Subset here: CD45RA-negative fraction. CDR3: CASSPQAVYSYEQYF. CDR3 nucleotide sequence: TGCGCCAGCAGCCCCCAGGCGGTTTACTCCTACGAGCAGTACTTC.